This TCR beta chain was sequenced for a study of T cell responses to AZD1222 COVID-19 vaccine. The assay was immunoSEQ multiplex PCR, and TCRdb's table has in-frame clones only and misses some. This repertoire shows about 47,000 clones, around 85% found once; its top ten account for approximately 20%. Points on this clone: What it binds is unknown.

The germline V gene encodes CDR1 SNHLY and CDR2 FYNNEI. Trimming shortened V by 7 bases and J by 2 bases, and 11 bases separated the two germline ends. The CDR3 totals 13 residues. Study findings and constraints: Spike-specific TCR breadth and depth grew following two AZD1222 doses. Donors in the cohort were predominantly white British and more often female, and clonal diversity was possibly underestimated. Reportedly, nearly half the spike-specific TCRs target unmutated variant regions.

The genes are TRBV2 and TRBJ1-2; no reliable D call. The sequence was collected from an adult in good health. The sequenced sample was peripheral blood, obtained on day 0 of MenACWY control vaccination. DNA of the CDR3: TGTGCCAGCACCTCAGGAAAAAACTATGGCTACACCTTC. This sequence encodes CASTSGKNYGYTF. The full variable domain, completed using reference TRBV2 and TRBJ1-2, is EPEVTQTPSHQVTQMGQEVILRCVPISNHLYFYWYRQILGQKVEFLVSFYNNEISEKSEIFDDQFSVERPDGSNFTLKIRSTKLEDSAMYFCASTSGKNYGYTFGSGTRLTVV.